The 14 T cell receptor beta chains reported below all come from one sample, sequenced in a study of cytomegalovirus exposure and HLA in healthy donors. The PCR ran on 60 Vbeta and 13 Jbeta primers. Sequencing used immunoSEQ multiplex PCR; TCRdb keeps in-frame clones, though not all of them. The profile covers about 230,000 clones, with about 80% appearing a single time and 0.5% to 0.7% taken by the ten largest. The specimen was PBMCs. The origin of the receptors is a woman aged 40 to 55 in good health and CMV-seronegative.

The chain has TRBV12-5 and TRBJ1-1; D remains ambiguous. The CDR3 extends over 11 amino acids. Germline CDR1 reads LGHNT; CDR2 reads FRNRAP. Trimming removed 0 bases at V and 8 bases at J, with 4 bases between. This CDR3 is CASGLVREAFF. In DNA, the CDR3 is TGTGCTAGTGGTTTGGTACGGGAAGCTTTCTTT. The complete variable domain, with remaining parts taken from reference TRBV12-5 and TRBJ1-1, reads DARVTQTPRHKVTEMGQEVTMRCQPILGHNTVFWYRQTMMQGLELLAYFRNRAPLDDSGMPKDRFSAEMPDATLATLKIQPSEPRDSAVYFCASGLVREAFFGQGTRLTVV.

This clone occurred once. The chain combines TRBV19 with TRBJ2-1, with 8 bases matching TRBD2. Germline CDR1 and CDR2: LNHDA and SQIVND (reference sequence). CDR3 length: 15 residues. V shed 7 bases and J 7 bases; nucleotides not matched to a gene: 12. The CDR3 spells CASTPSRTSMNEQFF. Written as DNA, the CDR3 is TGTGCCAGTACCCCCTCCCGGACTAGCATGAATGAGCAGTTCTTC.

The chain links TRBV19 to TRBJ2-1; 8 nucleotides line up with TRBD1. CDR1 and CDR2 from the germline V gene are LNHDA and SQIVND (reference sequence). This CDR3 region has 14 residues. Trimming at V came to 6 bases and at J to 8 bases, leaving 9 bases not matched to a gene. CDR3 protein: CASSVGTGRYEQFF. CDR3 nucleotide sequence: TGTGCCAGTAGCGTTGGGACAGGTAGGTATGAGCAGTTCTTC. The whole variable domain, remainder taken from reference TRBV19 and TRBJ2-1, is DGGITQSPKYLFRKEGQNVTLSCEQNLNHDAMYWYRQDPGQGLRLIYYSQIVNDFQKGDIAEGYSVSREKKESFPLTVTSAQKNPTAFYLCASSVGTGRYEQFFGPGTRLTVL.

CDR3 bases: TGTGCCAGCAGCTTAAGGCGGGGAGATTCACCCCTCCACTTT. This translates into CASSLRRGDSPLHF. The gene calls are TRBV7-3 and TRBJ1-6; D is ambiguous. CDR1 SGHTA and CDR2 FQGTGA come from the germline V gene. This CDR3 has 14 residues. Trimming cost V 1 base and J 8 bases, with 9 bases left between them.

This clone was seen a handful of times. The chain carries TRBV9 and TRBJ2-2; no firm D call. V was pared by 7 bases and J by 4 bases, with 11 bases between. CDR1 is SGDLS, CDR2 YYNGEE, per germline. This CDR3 comprises 13 residues. CDR3 nucleotides: TGTGCCAGCGAGCCATCCCTCACCGGGGAGCTGTTTTTT. This translates into CASEPSLTGELFF.

This chain uses TRBV5-1 with TRBJ2-7; 9 nucleotides align to TRBD1. The CDR3 runs 16 residues. Germline loops: CDR1 SGHRS, CDR2 YFSETQ. The J segment lost 0 bases and the V segment lost 4 bases, leaving 8 bases of the junction unmatched. The CDR3 reads CASSHYGQGSSYEQYF. The CDR3, as DNA: TGCGCCAGCAGCCATTACGGACAGGGGAGCTCCTACGAGCAGTACTTC.

The chain recombines TRBV18 with TRBJ1-2, with TRBD1 identical over 8 bases. CDR1 and CDR2 from the germline V gene are KGHSH and LQKENI. The CDR3 loop spans 13 amino acids. V gave up 6 bases and J gave up 4 bases; unmatched junction bases: 4. The CDR3 DNA is TGTGCCAGCTCGCCTACAGGGGGCTATGGCTACACCTTC. This translates into CASSPTGGYGYTF.

This chain joins TRBV11-1 and TRBJ2-1; 14 bases map to TRBD2. This CDR3 contains 15 residues. Germline V gene lookup returns CDR1 SGHAT and CDR2 FQDESV (reference sequence). The J segment lost 7 bases and the V segment lost 5 bases, leaving 4 bases of the junction unmatched. The CDR3 DNA sequence: TGTGCCAGCAGCCGAGGACTAGCGGGGGGAAATGAGCAGTTCTTC. Its translation is CASSRGLAGGNEQFF.

The chain combines TRBV28 with TRBJ1-4; D is possibly TRBD1 (6 bases). Germline CDR1 reads MDHEN; CDR2 reads SYDVKM. The CDR3 extends over 16 amino acids. V was trimmed by 3 bases and J by 7 bases, leaving 18 bases between them. The CDR3, as DNA: TGTGCCAGCAGTTTTCTATTGAGGGGGACGGGTGAAAAACTGTTTTTT. Its translation is CASSFLLRGTGEKLFF.

The rearrangement uses TRBV15 and TRBJ2-5, with no clear D. Germline assignment: CDR1 LNHNV and CDR2 YYDKDF (reference sequence). The CDR3 runs 13 residues. The V end was cut by 3 bases, the J end by 7 bases, with 12 bases between. The CDR3 nucleotides read TGTGCCACCAGCAGTGACAACCGGATGACCCAGTACTTC. It specifies CATSSDNRMTQYF.

This clone came up once. V usage is TRBV27 and J usage is TRBJ1-1; a possible D gene is TRBD1 (5 bases). The CDR3 loop spans 16 amino acids. V shed 6 bases and J shed 3 bases, with 20 bases lying between them. The germline CDR1 and CDR2 sequences are MNHEY and SMNVEV (reference sequence). As DNA, the CDR3 is TGTGCCAGCAGGGGGGAGCGGGGGTTCTGGGACACTGAAGCTTTCTTT. Translating gives CASRGERGFWDTEAFF.

V usage is TRBV5-4 and J usage is TRBJ1-1; 8 nucleotides align to TRBD1. This CDR3 comprises 13 residues. Germline V gives CDR1 SGHNT, CDR2 YYREEE (reference sequence). V shed 3 bases, J shed 5 bases, and the junction held 3 bases outside the gene matches. CDR3 sequence: CASSWDRTTEAFF. CDR3 in DNA: TGTGCCAGCAGCTGGGACAGGACGACTGAAGCTTTCTTT.

The count of this clone is one. The genes are TRBV7-2 and TRBJ1-2; D might be TRBD1 (5 bases). V was clipped by 1 base and J by 8 bases, with 14 bases between them. The CDR3 totals 14 residues. Germline loops: CDR1 SGHTA, CDR2 FQGNSA. This CDR3 reads CASSLGGGMRGYTF. The CDR3 DNA reads TGTGCCAGCAGCTTAGGGGGGGGAATGAGAGGCTACACCTTC.

The rearrangement links TRBV10-3 to TRBJ2-1; TRBD2 matches 11 bases. Germline V gene data show CDR1 as ENHRY and CDR2 as SYGVKD. V lost 2 bases and J lost 9; bases outside the gene matches: 6. This CDR3 has 15 amino acids. For the CDR3, the DNA is TGTGCCATCAGTGAGGTAGCGGGGGGGCAGGGTGAGCAGTTCTTC. Its translation is CAISEVAGGQGEQFF.